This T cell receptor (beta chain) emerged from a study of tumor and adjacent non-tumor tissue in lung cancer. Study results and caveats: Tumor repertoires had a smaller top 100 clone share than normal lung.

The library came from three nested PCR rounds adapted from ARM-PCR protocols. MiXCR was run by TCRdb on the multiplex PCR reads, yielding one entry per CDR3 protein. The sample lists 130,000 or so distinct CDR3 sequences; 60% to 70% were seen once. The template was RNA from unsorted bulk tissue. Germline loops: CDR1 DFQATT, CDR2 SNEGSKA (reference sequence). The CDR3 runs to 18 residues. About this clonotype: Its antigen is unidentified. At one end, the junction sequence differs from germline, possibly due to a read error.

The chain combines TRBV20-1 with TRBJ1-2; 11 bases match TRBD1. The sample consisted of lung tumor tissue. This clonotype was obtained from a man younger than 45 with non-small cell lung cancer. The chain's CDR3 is CSARGPPGQGVKYYGYAF. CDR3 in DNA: TGCAGTGCTAGAGGCCCCCCGGGACAGGGGGTCAAATACTATGGCTACGCATTC.